The present T cell receptor beta chain was sequenced within a study of blood T cell repertoires in COVID-19 (dated by TCRdb to 2018 to 2020). Describing the broader study: The collaborator samples originated in the United States, Italy and Spain and spanned the acute and convalescent phases of COVID-19. A de-identified subject ID, COVID-19 status, age in years and sex were almost always included in the sample metadata. Deeply sampled blood TCRbeta repertoires from subjects exposed to, actively infected with, or recovered from COVID-19 were included in the dataset. The repertoires were released in a freely available public database intended as a resource for research on the immune response to SARS-CoV-2. The samples were drawn from the first 160 participants of the ongoing ImmuneRACE study and from 1,254 subjects provided by 6 global collaborators. HLA class I and class II types, where available, came from metadata supplied by the sample provider rather than from assay-based typing. The prospective study material was composed of cDNA or gDNA derived from T cells, B-cell-depleted T cells, or PBMCs.

For this clone: Its antigen remains unidentified. No much larger clonotype is one base removed from it; base qualities were not supplied.

Broad study findings and their caveats: The amount of clinical and demographic metadata varied by source and participant and was provided uncurated.

At one collaborating source in Seattle, patients were enrolled during active infection and were followed longitudinally through the course of disease. Each collaborating institution followed its own protocols to collect whole blood in K2EDTA tubes. For TCRbeta analysis, collaborator samples were shipped as frozen whole blood, as isolated PBMCs, or as DNA extracted from either sample type. TCRbeta CDR3 regions were amplified from genomic DNA by means of the immunoSEQ Assay, a bias-controlled multiplex PCR. On the study's bioinformatics: Nucleated cell counts per sample were estimated from amplification of reference gene primers within the assay. Sequence reads were collapsed and filtered to measure the absolute abundance of every unique TCRbeta CDR3 rearrangement. For each sample, productive Simpson clonality was calculated by taking the square root of Simpson's diversity index across productive rearrangements. TCRdb's version of the immuneACCESS table is confined to in-frame rearrangements and falls short of the full clone set. An unresolved V gene accounts for under half of the shortfall where checked; the remainder is of unknown origin. V and J calls and clone size come straight from that table; D and trimming were deduced from the DNA. In all, the sample holds some 370,000 clones, and around 87% of those were seen once. 8.5% to 12% of the sample is taken by the ten largest.

The clonotype comes from a woman aged 30 to 39 with COVID-19, enrolled during active disease. Material: peripheral blood.

The bases read TGTGCCAGCAGCGCCGGGACTAGCGGGTACAATGAGCAGTTCTTC. The encoded protein is CASSAGTSGYNEQFF. The chain joins TRBV2 to TRBJ2-1, with 12 middle bases fitting TRBD2. Per the germline V gene, SNHLY is the CDR1 and FYNNEI is the CDR2. The CDR3, from cysteine to phenylalanine, totals 15 residues. The only DNA kept is the CDR3, 45 bases in frame from the first base. Relative to germline, V is missing 6 bases and J is missing 4 bases, with 4 bases of the junction outside any gene match.